These 3 T cell receptor beta chains were sequenced from one sample in a study of blood T cell repertoires in COVID-19. The repertoire was sequenced with immunoSEQ multiplex PCR; TCRdb's copy has only in-frame clones and lacks some. Of about 150,000 clones detected, roughly 86% appear once; the ten largest clones hold roughly 15%. Sequencing was carried out using peripheral blood. Source of these receptors: a human donor with acute or convalescent COVID-19. The donor label of this sample is uncertain.

J is TRBJ2-4 and V is TRBV5-4, with D maybe TRBD2 (6 bases). Per the germline V gene, CDR1 is SGHNT and CDR2 is YYREEE (reference sequence). The CDR3 totals 14 residues. The ends were cut back, 4 bases at V and 7 bases at J, with 15 bases in the middle. The CDR3 nucleotides are TGTGCCAGCAGCCCAGGAGGGCAAGTGAACATTCAGTACTTC. This translates into CASSPGGQVNIQYF.

The chain recombines TRBV10-3 with TRBJ1-1; TRBD1 matches at 7 bases. V gave up 0 bases and J gave up 1 base; unmatched junction bases: 2. Per germline, CDR1 ENHRY and CDR2 SYGVKD. The CDR3 is made up of 15 amino acids. CDR3 loop: CAISESGTENTEAFF. The CDR3 bases are TGTGCCATCAGTGAGTCCGGGACAGAGAACACTGAAGCTTTCTTT.

The CDR3 coding sequence is TGCGCCAGCAGCGGCGAAGGGGCTGGTAATTCACCCCTCCACTTT. It yields the protein CASSGEGAGNSPLHF. V gene TRBV5-1 combines with J gene TRBJ1-6; tentative D call: TRBD1 (5 bases). CDR3 size: 15 residues. With 4 bases removed from V and 6 bases from J, the gap between germline ends came to 14 bases. The V gene's germline CDR1 is SGHRS and CDR2 YFSETQ.